This record concerns one TCR beta chain sequence. In the authors' methods: The assay estimated nucleated cells by amplifying reference gene primers. The protocol was immunoSEQ multiplex PCR, while the TCRdb copy is restricted to in-frame clones and leaves out a portion. That table is the source of V, J and clone size, and D and trimming were worked out from the DNA. The sample has 180,000 or so clones; approximately 83% are singletons. This entry comes from a study of blood T cell repertoires in COVID-19. Study information: Samples of COVID-19 (acute and convalescent) were obtained from the United States, Italy and Spain.

The CDR3 runs to 15 residues. CDR1 is SGHNT, CDR2 YYREEE, per germline (reference sequence). V gave up 7 bases and J gave up 0 bases, with 16 bases separating them. The chain couples TRBV5-4 to TRBJ1-2; D is unclear. The source material was peripheral blood. The TCR originated in a man in his sixties with acute or convalescent COVID-19. The CDR3 loop reads CASVPDAGTNYGYTF. CDR3 bases: TGTGCCAGCGTACCAGATGCCGGGACTAACTATGGCTACACCTTC.